Listed here are 7 T cell receptor beta chains from one sample, sequenced in a study of technical replicates of blood from several donors (TCRdb year 2017). Library preparation employed the immunoSEQ multiplex PCR assay. TCRdb limited this immuneACCESS table to in-frame rearrangements with V and J called. A share of clones is missing; checked studies link under half to unresolved V genes, and the rest is unexplained. This sample lists approximately 88,000 clones; about 96% were detected once. Clones ranked in the top ten supply 0.3% to 0.35% of the sample. The sequenced sample consisted of T cells isolated from PBMCs. These receptors were taken from a human donor in good health.

The chain is built from TRBV29-1 and TRBJ2-3; D is possibly TRBD2 (5 bases). Trimming removed 0 bases at V and 2 bases at J, with 15 bases between. The CDR3 is made up of 16 amino acids. Germline lookup yields CDR1 SQVTM and CDR2 ANQGSEA. CDR3 sequence reads: CSVEDLGGFFTDTQYF. Here the CDR3 DNA reads TGCAGCGTTGAAGATCTCGGCGGGTTCTTCACAGATACGCAGTATTTT.

The V gene is TRBV7-9, the J gene TRBJ2-7, with D tentatively TRBD2 (5 bases). The CDR3 has 15 amino acids. The V and J ends lost 5 bases and 2 bases respectively, with 16 bases between them. Per the germline V gene, CDR1 is SEHNR and CDR2 is FQNEAQ (reference sequence). The CDR3 bases are TGTGCCAGCAGCGCTCGACGGACTGCTACCTACGAGCAGTACTTC. This sequence encodes CASSARRTATYEQYF.

The V and J genes are TRBV18 and TRBJ1-3; maybe TRBD1 (5 bases). Germline values: CDR1 KGHSH, CDR2 LQKENI. V lost 5 bases and J 0 bases, leaving 14 bases between the germline ends. The CDR3 length is 16 residues. The CDR3 here is CASSGTTVLSGNTIYF. CDR3 sequence (DNA): TGTGCCAGCTCAGGGACTACTGTGCTCTCTGGAAACACCATATATTTT.

The J gene is TRBJ2-1, the V gene TRBV5-6; 7 positions agree with TRBD2. This CDR3 contains 14 residues. Germline values: CDR1 SGHDT, CDR2 YYEEEE. V shed 2 bases, J shed 9 bases, and the junction held 8 bases outside the gene matches. The CDR3 DNA sequence: TGTGCCAGCAGCTTTCGGCGGGAGTGGTTTGAGCAGTTCTTC. It codes for CASSFRREWFEQFF. Supplemented by reference TRBV5-6 and TRBJ2-1, the full variable domain reads DAGVTQSPTHLIKTRGQQVTLRCSPKSGHDTVSWYQQALGQGPQFIFQYYEEEERQRGNFPDRFSGHQFPNYSSELNVNALLLGDSALYLCASSFRREWFEQFFGPGTRLTVL.

The chain has TRBV4-3 and TRBJ1-5; TRBD1 aligns across 10 bases. CDR3 length: 18 amino acids. The ends lost 4 bases at V and 6 bases at J; junction bases unmatched: 15. Germline assignment: CDR1 LGHNA and CDR2 YSLEER. CDR3 sequence: CASSPSLRDRGRSQPQHF. The CDR3 DNA reads as TGCGCCAGCAGCCCTAGCTTAAGGGACAGGGGAAGAAGTCAGCCCCAGCATTTT.

This clone was seen only a few times. The rearrangement joins TRBV14 to TRBJ1-1, with a possible D match to TRBD1 (5 bases). V gave up 4 bases and J gave up 4 bases, with 13 bases separating them. The CDR3 loop spans 14 amino acids. Germline-derived CDR1 and CDR2 are SGHDN and FVKESK. CDR3 in amino acids: CASSLTESFTEAFF. In DNA, the CDR3 is TGTGCCAGCAGCCTGACAGAGTCATTCACTGAAGCTTTCTTT.

A single count supports this clone. CDR3 bases: TGTGCCTGGATTAGGGACAGGGGATGGGACACTGAAGCTTTCTTT. It translates to CAWIRDRGWDTEAFF. This chain links TRBV30 with TRBJ1-1; 10 bases agree with TRBD1. This CDR3 spans 15 amino acids. Germline CDR1 reads GTSNPN; CDR2 reads SVGIG (reference sequence). V was clipped by 4 bases and J by 3 bases; unmatched bases: 8.